Below are 13 T cell receptor beta chains sequenced from a single sample in a study of T-cell reconstitution after alpha-beta-depleted transplantation in children. Unique molecular identifiers were used in preparing the TCRbeta library. TCRdb redid the calling of the PCR reads with MiXCR, one entry per CDR3 protein. The sample lists about 360,000 distinct CDR3 sequences, more than 10% occurring once. The material was PBMCs, obtained from the stem cell graft. All receptors derive from a human donor who donated a stem cell graft to a child with Fanconi anemia.

V gene TRBV5-1 combines with J gene TRBJ1-3; D remains ambiguous. The length of the CDR3 is 14 residues. V shed 4 bases and J shed 0 bases, with 8 bases lying between them. Per germline, CDR1 SGHRS and CDR2 YFSETQ. CDR3 DNA: TGCGCCAGCAGCCCGCCCAACTCTGGAAACACCATATATTTT. Amino acids: CASSPPNSGNTIYF.

This clonotype showed up just a few times. V is TRBV2 and J is TRBJ2-2, with 7 bases lining up with TRBD1. V trimming: 7 bases; J trimming: 12 bases; junction bases outside the gene matches: 11. CDR3 length: 13 residues. Germline values: CDR1 SNHLY, CDR2 FYNNEI. CDR3 in DNA: TGTGCCAGCATGAGAGCAGGGGGTCATAAGCTGTTTTTT. As protein: CASMRAGGHKLFF. The full variable domain, with the rest looked up from reference TRBV2 and TRBJ2-2, is EPEVTQTPSHQVTQMGQEVILRCVPISNHLYFYWYRQILGQKVEFLVSFYNNEISEKSEIFDDQFSVERPDGSNFTLKIRSTKLEDSAMYFCASMRAGGHKLFFGEGSRLTVL.

The chain carries TRBV3-1 and TRBJ2-5; TRBD2 is a possible D gene (5 bases). V was trimmed by 5 bases and J by 1 base, leaving 20 bases between them. This CDR3 is 17 amino acids long. Germline V gene sequence: CDR1 LGHDT, CDR2 YNNKEL (reference sequence). The CDR3 region is CASSYQTGSLIQETQYF. The CDR3 DNA reads TGTGCCAGCAGCTACCAAACGGGAAGCCTGATCCAAGAGACCCAGTACTTC.

Many counts were recorded for this clonotype. This chain links TRBV29-1 with TRBJ2-3, with 8 bases that match TRBD2. In germline, CDR1 is SQVTM, CDR2 ANQGSEA. V shed 7 bases and J 3 bases; nucleotides not matched to a gene: 9. This CDR3 spans 14 amino acids. This chain's CDR3 is CSALSGGWTDTQYF. The CDR3 DNA reads TGCAGCGCTTTGAGCGGGGGTTGGACAGATACGCAGTATTTT.

This clonotype was detected a few times. The chain links TRBV4-3 to TRBJ2-5; D may correspond to TRBD1 or TRBD2 (5 bases each). V lost 0 bases to trimming and J lost 5 bases, with 16 bases between them. This CDR3 has 16 amino acids. Germline V CDR1 and CDR2: LGHNA, YSLEER. The CDR3 sequence: CASSQDGTGAEETQYF. DNA of the CDR3: TGCGCCAGCAGCCAAGATGGGACCGGCGCGGAGGAGACCCAGTACTTC.

This clonotype is categorized as medium-sized. The V and J genes are TRBV3-1 and TRBJ1-1; possible D gene TRBD1, 6 bases. Trimming left V 4 bases short and J 4 bases short, with 7 bases between. Germline lookup yields CDR1 LGHDT and CDR2 YNNKEL (reference sequence). CDR3 length: 12 amino acids. CDR3 DNA sequence: TGTGCCAGCAGCCCACAGGGCACTGAAGCTTTCTTT. This gives the protein CASSPQGTEAFF.

The V call is TRBV20-1, the J call TRBJ2-7; 7 bases match TRBD1. Germline CDR1 and CDR2: DFQATT and SNEGSKA (reference sequence). V shed 7 bases, J shed 6 bases, and the junction held 12 bases outside the gene matches. The CDR3 sequence is 13 residues long. The CDR3 protein is CSVRADRASEQYF. CDR3 DNA: TGCAGTGTCAGGGCCGACAGGGCCAGCGAGCAGTACTTC.

This clonotype was counted between two and nine times. V is TRBV4-1 and J is TRBJ1-1; tentative D call: TRBD1 (5 bases). V was trimmed by 4 bases and J by 4 bases, leaving 13 bases between them. The germline V gene encodes CDR1 MGHRA and CDR2 YSYEKL. This CDR3 has 14 amino acids. DNA for the CDR3: TGCGCCAGCAGCCGTTGGGACGGATTCACTGAAGCTTTCTTT. This codes for CASSRWDGFTEAFF.

This clonotype was recorded at least ten times. The V call is TRBV5-6, the J call TRBJ2-5; perhaps D is TRBD1 or TRBD2 (5 bases each). The germline V and J ends were trimmed by 4 bases and 2 bases, with 12 bases remaining between them. CDR1 and CDR2 from the germline V gene are SGHDT and YYEEEE. This CDR3 has 14 amino acids. The CDR3 protein is CASSRDGRQETQYF. The DNA of the CDR3 is TGTGCCAGCAGCCGGGACGGAAGACAAGAGACCCAGTACTTC. Full variable domain (outside the CDR3, taken from reference TRBV5-6 and TRBJ2-5): DAGVTQSPTHLIKTRGQQVTLRCSPKSGHDTVSWYQQALGQGPQFIFQYYEEEERQRGNFPDRFSGHQFPNYSSELNVNALLLGDSALYLCASSRDGRQETQYFGPGTRLLVL.

This chain joins TRBV25-1 and TRBJ2-6, with a tentative D call TRBD1 (6 bases). V shed 1 base and J shed 2 bases, with 9 bases lying between them. CDR1 and CDR2 (germline): MGHDK, SYGVNS. The CDR3 covers 16 residues. CDR3 bases: TGTGCCAGCAGTGAATCACCAGGGGCTGGGGCCAACGTCCTGACTTTC. It encodes CASSESPGAGANVLTF.

V gene TRBV6-2 or TRBV6-3 combines with J gene TRBJ2-6; D remains unclear. Trimming pared 2 bases from V and 2 bases from J, leaving 13 bases between. Germline CDR1 reads MNHEY; CDR2 reads SVGEGT. The CDR3 extends over 17 amino acids. CDR3 DNA sequence: TGTGCCAGCAGTTACGCTGTTCACCTTCCTGGGGCCAACGTCCTGACTTTC. It is translated as CASSYAVHLPGANVLTF.

This clonotype was seen ten or more times. The chain is built from TRBV12-3 or TRBV12-4 and TRBJ1-5, with TRBD1 matching over 7 bases. The CDR3 runs 14 residues. The V segment lost 2 bases and the J segment 5 bases; nucleotides outside the gene matches: 3. CDR3 nucleotides: TGTGCCAGCAGTTTATTCACAGGGGATCAGCCCCAGCATTTT. This encodes CASSLFTGDQPQHF.

This clonotype was recorded a few times. J is TRBJ2-2 and V is TRBV18; 9 bases line up with TRBD2. The CDR3 is made up of 17 amino acids. The V gene's germline CDR1 is KGHSH and CDR2 LQKENI. With 3 bases clipped from V and 0 bases from J, the junction kept 5 bases outside the gene matches. The CDR3 here is CASSPSGGGPNTGELFF. The CDR3 DNA follows: TGTGCCAGCTCACCTAGCGGGGGAGGACCGAACACCGGGGAGCTGTTTTTT.